A selection of T cell receptor beta chains follows, all from one sample in a study of blood T cell repertoires in COVID-19. This table comes from immunoSEQ multiplex PCR, and its TCRdb copy is limited to in-frame clones, with some not included. Of approximately 210,000 clones in the sample, approximately 84% were seen once. The sequencing sample was made of peripheral blood. Source of these receptors: a woman in her forties or fifties with active or convalescent COVID-19. Both conserved end residues are part of each CDR3. Each record gives: J gene, D gene, clone size, V gene, CDR3 DNA, CDR3 protein. The D gene is left open where the match is weak. Not all rows give a size; the values are once, few, many and, for expanded clones, a class.

j_gene: TRBJ1-1; d_gene: TRBD1; abundance: once; v_gene: TRBV6-4; CDR3nt: TGTGCCAGCAGCCCGGACAGGGGCGCCACTGAAGCTTTCTTT; CDR3aa: CASSPDRGATEAFF
j_gene: TRBJ1-3; d_gene: TRBD1; abundance: NA; v_gene: TRBV6-5; CDR3nt: TGTGCCAGCAGTTACCGAGGACAGGGAAGGGGAAACACCATATATTTT; CDR3aa: CASSYRGQGRGNTIYF
j_gene: TRBJ1-2; d_gene: NA; abundance: NA; v_gene: TRBV28; CDR3nt: TGTGCCAGCAGTTTACCTCAAGGGGGAAGAGGCTACACCTTC; CDR3aa: CASSLPQGGRGYTF
j_gene: TRBJ2-1; d_gene: TRBD1; abundance: NA; v_gene: TRBV11-2; CDR3nt: TGTGCCGGCAGCTTAAGACAGGGTGGGTCCTACAATGAGCAGTTCTTC; CDR3aa: CAGSLRQGGSYNEQFF
j_gene: TRBJ2-5; d_gene: TRBD1; abundance: NA; v_gene: TRBV18; CDR3nt: TGTGCCAGCTCACCAATCGGACAGGGACAAGAGACCCAGTACTTC; CDR3aa: CASSPIGQGQETQYF
j_gene: TRBJ1-1; d_gene: TRBD1; abundance: few; v_gene: TRBV4-1; CDR3nt: TGCGCCAGCAGCCAAGGACAGGGGGGAACTGAAGCTTTCTTT; CDR3aa: CASSQGQGGTEAFF
j_gene: TRBJ1-6; d_gene: NA; abundance: NA; v_gene: TRBV24-1; CDR3nt: TGTGCCACCGGTACAGGGTTCAATTCACCCCTCCACTTT; CDR3aa: CATGTGFNSPLHF
j_gene: TRBJ2-3; d_gene: TRBD1; abundance: NA; v_gene: TRBV9; CDR3nt: TGTGCCAGCAGCGCCACCTTGGACAGGGAAACAGATACGCAGTATTTT; CDR3aa: CASSATLDRETDTQYF
j_gene: TRBJ1-6; d_gene: TRBD1; abundance: NA; v_gene: TRBV11-2; CDR3nt: TGTGCCAGCAGCTCCCGAGCCAACAGGGGGCGGAATTCACCCCTCCACTTT; CDR3aa: CASSSRANRGRNSPLHF
j_gene: TRBJ1-6; d_gene: NA; abundance: NA; v_gene: TRBV24-1; CDR3nt: TGTGCCACCAGTGCGGGGGGGCTGGGTTCACCCCTCCACTTT; CDR3aa: CATSAGGLGSPLHF
j_gene: TRBJ2-5; d_gene: TRBD2; abundance: NA; v_gene: TRBV5-4; CDR3nt: TGTGCCAGCAGCCCAAGCGGGGGGGCGTGGGAGACCCAGTACTTC; CDR3aa: CASSPSGGAWETQYF
j_gene: TRBJ1-3; d_gene: NA; abundance: NA; v_gene: TRBV28; CDR3nt: TGTGCCAGCAGCCGGTCGAGTGGGCTCAAAATATATTTT; CDR3aa: CASSRSSGLKIYF
j_gene: TRBJ1-1; d_gene: TRBD1; abundance: NA; v_gene: TRBV5-4; CDR3nt: TGTGCCAGCAGCTTCTCCGGACAGGGGGCTCTTGAAGCTTTCTTT; CDR3aa: CASSFSGQGALEAFF
j_gene: TRBJ1-4; d_gene: TRBD1; abundance: NA; v_gene: TRBV30; CDR3nt: TGTGCCTGGACCGGGGGACAGGGAGGTGAAAAACTGTTTTTT; CDR3aa: CAWTGGQGGEKLFF
j_gene: TRBJ1-6; d_gene: NA; abundance: NA; v_gene: TRBV28; CDR3nt: TGTGCCAGCAGTCCGAACAGCAATAATTCACCCCTCCACTTT; CDR3aa: CASSPNSNNSPLHF
j_gene: TRBJ2-7; d_gene: NA; abundance: few; v_gene: TRBV11-2; CDR3nt: TGTGCCAGCAGCTTATATGTCGGGGGTGGTGCTAGAAGGACCTACGAGCAGTACTTC; CDR3aa: CASSLYVGGGARRTYEQYF
j_gene: TRBJ2-3; d_gene: TRBD2; abundance: NA; v_gene: TRBV7-2; CDR3nt: TGTGCCAGCAGCCCACATGGGACTAGCCTAGATACGCAGTATTTT; CDR3aa: CASSPHGTSLDTQYF
j_gene: TRBJ1-1; d_gene: TRBD1; abundance: NA; v_gene: TRBV24-1; CDR3nt: TGTGCCACCAGTGATTACAGGGGAGATGAAGCTTTCTTT; CDR3aa: CATSDYRGDEAFF
j_gene: TRBJ1-1; d_gene: NA; abundance: few; v_gene: TRBV7-9; CDR3nt: TGTGCCAGCAGCACCTACAGGGAGAACACTGAAGCTTTCTTT; CDR3aa: CASSTYRENTEAFF
j_gene: TRBJ2-1; d_gene: TRBD2; abundance: NA; v_gene: TRBV18; CDR3nt: TGTGCCAGCTCACCTCAATCGCTAGGACAAGTCTATGCTAGCGGGAACGATGAGCAGTTCTTC; CDR3aa: CASSPQSLGQVYASGNDEQFF
j_gene: TRBJ1-1; d_gene: TRBD1; abundance: NA; v_gene: TRBV7-3; CDR3nt: TGTGCCAGCAGCGACAGACAGGGGAGGAACACTGAAGCTTTCTTT; CDR3aa: CASSDRQGRNTEAFF
j_gene: TRBJ1-1; d_gene: NA; abundance: NA; v_gene: TRBV6-6; CDR3nt: TGTGCCAGCAGCTCACGGACTGAAGCTTTCTTT; CDR3aa: CASSSRTEAFF
j_gene: TRBJ2-3; d_gene: TRBD2; abundance: NA; v_gene: TRBV5-1; CDR3nt: TGCGCCAGCAGCTTACAAGCGGGAGGGGTGACAGATACGCAGTATTTT; CDR3aa: CASSLQAGGVTDTQYF
j_gene: TRBJ2-3; d_gene: NA; abundance: NA; v_gene: TRBV3-1/TRBV3-2; CDR3nt: TGTGCCAGCAGCCAAGTCGGTACGCAGTATTTT; CDR3aa: CASSQVGTQYF
j_gene: TRBJ1-2; d_gene: NA; abundance: once; v_gene: TRBV5-1; CDR3nt: TGCGCCAGCAGCTTCGGGGTCGGGGGATCCTATGGCTACACCTTC; CDR3aa: CASSFGVGGSYGYTF
j_gene: TRBJ2-7; d_gene: NA; abundance: few; v_gene: TRBV11-2; CDR3nt: TGTGCCAGCAGCCCGAAACCCTGGGCAGGGGATCCCACCTACGAGCAGTACTTC; CDR3aa: CASSPKPWAGDPTYEQYF
j_gene: TRBJ1-6; d_gene: NA; abundance: NA; v_gene: TRBV28; CDR3nt: TGTGCCAGCAGCCCAACCAGGACAGTGTATAATTCACCCCTCCACTTT; CDR3aa: CASSPTRTVYNSPLHF
j_gene: TRBJ1-1; d_gene: TRBD1; abundance: NA; v_gene: TRBV12-3/TRBV12-4; CDR3nt: TGTGCCAGCGGAGACAGGGCCACTGAAGCTTTCTTT; CDR3aa: CASGDRATEAFF
j_gene: TRBJ1-1; d_gene: NA; abundance: NA; v_gene: TRBV15; CDR3nt: TGTGCCACCAGCAGAGCCCTACTCCCGTCGGAGGCTTTCTTT; CDR3aa: CATSRALLPSEAFF
j_gene: TRBJ2-3; d_gene: TRBD2; abundance: NA; v_gene: TRBV5-1; CDR3nt: TGCGCCAGCAGAAAGGGACTAGCGGGAGTAGATACGCAGTATTTT; CDR3aa: CASRKGLAGVDTQYF
j_gene: TRBJ2-7; d_gene: TRBD1; abundance: NA; v_gene: TRBV5-1; CDR3nt: TGCGCCAGCAGGATTACAGGGGTTCGAGACGAGCAGTACTTC; CDR3aa: CASRITGVRDEQYF
j_gene: TRBJ2-2; d_gene: NA; abundance: NA; v_gene: TRBV5-1; CDR3nt: TGCGCCAGCAGCCGACTACGGCGAGGCACCGGGGAGCTGTTTTTT; CDR3aa: CASSRLRRGTGELFF
j_gene: TRBJ2-2; d_gene: TRBD2; abundance: few; v_gene: TRBV2; CDR3nt: TGTGCCAGCAGCCATGGACTAGCGGGAGTAGCGGACACCGGGGAGCTGTTTTTT; CDR3aa: CASSHGLAGVADTGELFF
j_gene: TRBJ1-1; d_gene: TRBD1; abundance: NA; v_gene: TRBV7-9; CDR3nt: TGTGCCAGCAGCCCAGGGGACAGGGGGCCCACTGAAGCTTTCTTT; CDR3aa: CASSPGDRGPTEAFF
j_gene: TRBJ1-5; d_gene: TRBD1; abundance: NA; v_gene: TRBV19; CDR3nt: TGTGCCAGCCGCCTGACAGGGGACAATCAGCCCCAGCATTTT; CDR3aa: CASRLTGDNQPQHF
j_gene: TRBJ2-1; d_gene: NA; abundance: NA; v_gene: TRBV7-7; CDR3nt: TGTGCCACCGGGGGGCAAGGTAATGAGCAGTTCTTC; CDR3aa: CATGGQGNEQFF
j_gene: TRBJ2-3; d_gene: NA; abundance: NA; v_gene: TRBV3-1/TRBV3-2; CDR3nt: TGTGCCAGCGGGGCAGCTCCCACAGATACGCAGTATTTT; CDR3aa: CASGAAPTDTQYF
j_gene: TRBJ2-7; d_gene: NA; abundance: NA; v_gene: TRBV10-2; CDR3nt: TGCGCCAGCGGGAAGTTAGAGCGGGCCTACGAGCAGTACTTC; CDR3aa: CASGKLERAYEQYF
j_gene: TRBJ1-5; d_gene: NA; abundance: NA; v_gene: TRBV3-1/TRBV3-2; CDR3nt: TGTGCCAGCAGCCTCTCCAGTAGCAATCAGCCCCAGCATTTT; CDR3aa: CASSLSSSNQPQHF
j_gene: TRBJ1-4; d_gene: TRBD1; abundance: NA; v_gene: TRBV18; CDR3nt: TGTGCCAGCTCATCCGGACAGGGGTCCGTACTTGAAAAACTGTTTTTT; CDR3aa: CASSSGQGSVLEKLFF
j_gene: TRBJ2-5; d_gene: NA; abundance: NA; v_gene: TRBV11-2; CDR3nt: TGTGCCAGCAGCTTGGCGGAGGGGGCAGCCCGAAGGGAGACCCAGTACTTC; CDR3aa: CASSLAEGAARRETQYF
j_gene: TRBJ2-1; d_gene: NA; abundance: NA; v_gene: TRBV11-3; CDR3nt: TGTGCCAGCAGCTTACGGGCGGGCTACAATGAGCAGTTCTTC; CDR3aa: CASSLRAGYNEQFF
j_gene: TRBJ1-1; d_gene: NA; abundance: NA; v_gene: TRBV5-4; CDR3nt: TGTGCCAGCAGCCAAAGGTTAGGGGAAAACACTGAAGCTTTCTTT; CDR3aa: CASSQRLGENTEAFF
j_gene: TRBJ2-5; d_gene: NA; abundance: once; v_gene: TRBV28; CDR3nt: TGTGCCAGCAGTTATCCCCGACTCTTACAAGAGACCCAGTACTTC; CDR3aa: CASSYPRLLQETQYF
j_gene: TRBJ1-2; d_gene: NA; abundance: few; v_gene: TRBV7-9; CDR3nt: TGTGCCAGCAGCTTAATGGTGTCAGGGCTTTATGGCTACACCTTC; CDR3aa: CASSLMVSGLYGYTF
j_gene: TRBJ1-6; d_gene: NA; abundance: NA; v_gene: TRBV9; CDR3nt: TGTGCCAGCAGCGTTCAGGGTCGGGATTCACCCCTCCACTTT; CDR3aa: CASSVQGRDSPLHF
j_gene: TRBJ2-7; d_gene: TRBD2; abundance: NA; v_gene: TRBV28; CDR3nt: TGTGCCACCCTTCGGGGGGGACCCCCTTACGAGCAGTACTTC; CDR3aa: CATLRGGPPYEQYF
j_gene: TRBJ1-5; d_gene: NA; abundance: NA; v_gene: TRBV5-1; CDR3nt: TGCGCCAGCAGCTTCGGGCAGGGGTTGAATCAGCCCCAGCATTTT; CDR3aa: CASSFGQGLNQPQHF
j_gene: TRBJ1-5; d_gene: NA; abundance: NA; v_gene: TRBV5-6; CDR3nt: TGTGCCAGCAGCTTAACTGTTTCCAAGACAGCTAATCAGCCCCAGCATTTT; CDR3aa: CASSLTVSKTANQPQHF
j_gene: TRBJ2-5; d_gene: NA; abundance: NA; v_gene: TRBV24-1; CDR3nt: TGTGCCACCAGTGATTTCTCCGGGACCCAGTACTTC; CDR3aa: CATSDFSGTQYF
j_gene: TRBJ2-1; d_gene: NA; abundance: NA; v_gene: TRBV4-1; CDR3nt: TGCGCCAGCAGCCAAGTCGTGTGGCGGGACTCCTACAATGAGCAGTTCTTC; CDR3aa: CASSQVVWRDSYNEQFF
j_gene: TRBJ1-2; d_gene: TRBD1; abundance: once; v_gene: TRBV28; CDR3nt: TGTGCCAGCAGCACCATAGACAGGGCCGCTAACTATGGCTACACCTTC; CDR3aa: CASSTIDRAANYGYTF